Listed here are 16 T cell receptor beta chains from one sample, sequenced in a study of low-dose radiotherapy and immunotherapy resistance in tumors. For amplifying TCRs, the PCR ran for about 19 cycles with Phusion, which was used together with a constant-region primer and the adapter on the V primers. MiXCR was run by TCRdb on the reads, yielding one entry per CDR3 protein. The sample holds fewer than 60,000 distinct CDR3 sequences; approximately 10% are singletons and the top ten take 5.5% to 7.5%. The time point here: before trial treatment. The specimen was PBMCs, collected before treatment. Source of these receptors: a female donor with ovarian cancer.

The sample holds many counts of this clonotype. The DNA for the CDR3 is TGTGCCAGCAGCTTAACTCGAGTAGATCAGCCCCAGCATTTT. It is translated as CASSLTRVDQPQHF. The rearrangement links TRBV7-9 to TRBJ1-5; D uncertain. The V and J ends lost 2 bases and 5 bases respectively, with 10 bases between them. The germline V gene encodes CDR1 SEHNR and CDR2 FQNEAQ (reference sequence). CDR3 length: 14 residues.

The rearrangement joins TRBV6-8 to TRBJ2-7; D call uncertain. Germline CDR1 MNHGY, CDR2 SAAAGT. The V end was cut by 6 bases, the J end by 7 bases, with 10 bases between. There are 11 residues in the CDR3. Here the CDR3 DNA reads TGTGCCAGCAGGGACGGGTTGGAGCAGTACTTC. Protein sequence: CASRDGLEQYF.

About this clonotype: With only one base between it and a far larger clone, this is likely a read error. The V and J genes are TRBV6-8 and TRBJ2-7, with no clear D. V was clipped by 10 bases and J by 6 bases, with 25 bases between them. This CDR3 is 15 amino acids long. Germline V lookup: CDR1 MNHGY, CDR2 SAAAGT. In nucleotides, the CDR3 is TGTGCCATCAGCCCCCCCGGTCAGGAGTCGGGCGAGCAGTACTTC. Translation: CAISPPGQESGEQYF.

This clonotype has ten or more counts. J is TRBJ2-1 and V is TRBV18; 7 bases match TRBD1. Germline CDR1 and CDR2: KGHSH and LQKENI. The CDR3 has 16 residues. Germline trimming cut 3 bases from V and 3 bases from J; bases unmatched to any gene: 8. CDR3 DNA sequence: TGTGCCAGCTCACCTAGACAGGGCCTAGGCTACAATGAGCAGTTCTTC. It codes for CASSPRQGLGYNEQFF. The variable domain in full, completed from reference TRBV18 and TRBJ2-1, reads NAGVMQNPRHLVRRRGQEARLRCSPMKGHSHVYWYRQLPEEGLKFMVYLQKENIIDESGMPKERFSAEFPKEGPSILRIQQVVRGDSAAYFCASSPRQGLGYNEQFFGPGTRLTVL.

The table lists this clonotype with many counts. The genes are TRBV7-9 and TRBJ2-3; TRBD2 matches at 10 bases. Trimming removed 8 bases from V and 4 bases from J; junction bases left unmatched: 6. There are 14 residues in the CDR3. The germline gives CDR1 SEHNR, CDR2 FQNEAQ (reference sequence). The CDR3 sequence: CASRPSGGADTQYF. CDR3 DNA: TGTGCCAGCCGCCCTAGCGGGGGAGCAGATACGCAGTATTTT.

This clonotype is classed as medium-sized (0.01 to 0.1%). The chain couples TRBV10-3 to TRBJ2-1; TRBD1 agrees at 10 bases. CDR1 ENHRY and CDR2 SYGVKD come from the germline V gene. Trimming at V came to 7 bases and at J to 7 bases, leaving 13 bases not matched to a gene. The CDR3 contains 16 residues. The DNA for the CDR3 is TGTGCCATCACCCGCCGGGGACAGGGGAGAGGGAATGAGCAGTTCTTC. This gives the protein CAITRRGQGRGNEQFF.

This clonotype was seen many times. This chain uses TRBV2 with TRBJ2-3; D may be TRBD1 (6 bases). In germline, CDR1 is SNHLY, CDR2 FYNNEI. The V end was cut by 7 bases, the J end by 0 bases, with 14 bases between. The CDR3 sequence is 15 residues long. The CDR3 spells CASNPGQISTDTQYF. In DNA, the CDR3 is TGTGCCAGCAACCCGGGACAAATTAGCACAGATACGCAGTATTTT.

This clonotype occurred once. A far larger clone is off by one base, so a read error is likely. The chain joins TRBV29-1 to TRBJ2-1; tentative D call: TRBD1 (6 bases). V gave up 1 base and J gave up 10 bases, with 17 bases separating them. CDR1 is SQVTM, CDR2 ANQGSEA, per germline. The CDR3 length is 14 residues. The chain's CDR3 is CSVEGGKGTYEQFF. CDR3 nucleotide sequence: TGCAGCGTTGAAGGGGGGAAGGGGACATACGAGCAGTTCTTC.

This clonotype has ten or more counts. V gene TRBV2 combines with J gene TRBJ2-1, with 12 bases identical to TRBD2. The germline CDR1 and CDR2 sequences are SNHLY and FYNNEI. Losses at the gene ends were 6 bases for V and 1 base for J; bases not matched to a gene: 7. This CDR3 has 17 amino acids. This CDR3 is CASRPASGGVSYNEQFF. The CDR3, as DNA: TGTGCCAGCAGGCCGGCTAGCGGGGGGGTTTCCTACAATGAGCAGTTCTTC.

This clonotype was seen at least ten times. For the CDR3, the DNA is TGTGCCAGCAGCGGTTCTGGACTAGCGGGCACAGATACGCAGTATTTT. Protein product: CASSGSGLAGTDTQYF. The chain recombines TRBV9 with TRBJ2-3, with 10 bases identical to TRBD2. After removal of 3 bases from V and 1 base from J, the junction contained 5 bases not matched to a gene. The CDR3 is made up of 16 amino acids. In germline, CDR1 is SGDLS, CDR2 YYNGEE.

This clonotype was seen at least ten times. The chain uses TRBV9 and TRBJ2-2; D assignment may be TRBD1 or TRBD2 (5 bases each). Germline V gene sequence: CDR1 SGDLS, CDR2 YYNGEE. The germline V and J ends were trimmed by 0 bases and 1 base, with 13 bases remaining between them. The CDR3 consists of 17 residues. The CDR3 is CASSVAYGALNTGELFF. The CDR3 nucleotides are TGTGCCAGCAGCGTAGCTTACGGGGCCCTGAACACCGGGGAGCTGTTTTTT.

This clonotype has only one observation. A far larger clone is only one base removed, so a read error is likely. The chain couples TRBV9 to TRBJ1-5; D not resolved. V lost 0 bases, J lost 0 bases, and 1 base lay in between. The germline V gene has CDR1 SGDLS and CDR2 YYNGEE. CDR3 length: 13 residues. CDR3 DNA: TGTGCCAGCAGCGTAGGTAGCAATCAGCCCCAGCATTTT. Translating it yields CASSVGSNQPQHF.

This clonotype was seen at least ten times. The chain employs TRBV30 and TRBJ2-3; 9 nucleotides align to TRBD2. With 4 bases clipped from V and 4 bases from J, the junction kept 6 bases outside the gene matches. Germline CDR1 and CDR2: GTSNPN and SVGIG (reference sequence). There are 14 residues in the CDR3. The CDR3 loop reads CAWTAGGPSDTQYF. CDR3 bases: TGTGCCTGGACGGCGGGGGGGCCATCAGATACGCAGTATTTT.

As for this clonotype: A far larger clone is one nucleotide away, so this likely arose from a read error. The V call is TRBV5-1, the J call TRBJ2-1; D possibly corresponds to TRBD1 (5 bases). The CDR3 has 14 amino acids. CDR1 and CDR2 from the germline V gene are SGHRS and YFSETQ. The V end lost 3 bases, the J end lost 10 bases, and 17 bases lay between the germline ends. CDR3 sequence reads: CASSYTGDLYEQFF. The CDR3 coding sequence is TGCGCCAGCAGCTACACAGGAGACCTCTACGAGCAGTTCTTC.

This clonotype was seen repeatedly, ten times or more. The chain employs TRBV6-6 and TRBJ2-1; TRBD2 is a possible D gene (6 bases). The length of the CDR3 is 12 residues. Trimming left V 0 bases short and J 14 bases short, with 11 bases between. CDR1 and CDR2 (germline): MNHNY, SVGAGI (reference sequence). Here the CDR3 reads CASSYSDGGEFF. In DNA, the CDR3 is TGTGCCAGCAGTTACTCCGACGGGGGAGAGTTCTTC.

The chain recombines TRBV19 with TRBJ1-2; 8 nucleotides agree with TRBD1. Germline V gene sequence: CDR1 LNHDA, CDR2 SQIVND (reference sequence). The CDR3 consists of 19 residues. The trim removed 3 bases at V and 3 bases at J, leaving 18 bases unmatched. CDR3 nucleotides: TGTGCCAGTAGTATTTCCCCCGAGACAGGGGCCGGAAACCACTATGGCTACACCTTC. Protein product: CASSISPETGAGNHYGYTF.